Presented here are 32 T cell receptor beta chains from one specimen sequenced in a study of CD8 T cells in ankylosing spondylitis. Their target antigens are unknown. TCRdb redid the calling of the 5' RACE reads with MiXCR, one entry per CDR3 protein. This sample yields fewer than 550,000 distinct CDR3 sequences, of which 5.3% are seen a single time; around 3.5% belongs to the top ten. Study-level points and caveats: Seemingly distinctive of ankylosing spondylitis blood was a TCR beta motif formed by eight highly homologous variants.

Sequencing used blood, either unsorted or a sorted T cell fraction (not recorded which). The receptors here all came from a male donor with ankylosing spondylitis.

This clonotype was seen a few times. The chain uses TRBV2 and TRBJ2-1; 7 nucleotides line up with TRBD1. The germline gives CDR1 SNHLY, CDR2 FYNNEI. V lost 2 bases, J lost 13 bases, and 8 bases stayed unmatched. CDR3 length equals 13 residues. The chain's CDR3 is CASSERGRMRQFF. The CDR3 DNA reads TGTGCCAGCAGTGAAAGGGGGCGAATGAGACAGTTCTTC.

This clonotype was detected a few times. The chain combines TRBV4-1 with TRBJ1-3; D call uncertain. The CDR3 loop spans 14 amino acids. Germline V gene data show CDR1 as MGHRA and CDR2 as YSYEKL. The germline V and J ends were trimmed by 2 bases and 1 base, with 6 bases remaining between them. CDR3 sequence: CASSQPGSGNTIYF. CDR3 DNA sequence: TGCGCCAGCAGCCAACCCGGATCTGGAAACACCATATATTTT.

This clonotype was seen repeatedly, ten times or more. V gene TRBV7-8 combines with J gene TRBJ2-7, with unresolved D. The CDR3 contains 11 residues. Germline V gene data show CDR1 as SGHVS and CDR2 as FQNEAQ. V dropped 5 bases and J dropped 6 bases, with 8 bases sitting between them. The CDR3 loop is CASSPPGEQYF. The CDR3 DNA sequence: TGTGCCAGCAGCCCCCCAGGCGAGCAGTACTTC.

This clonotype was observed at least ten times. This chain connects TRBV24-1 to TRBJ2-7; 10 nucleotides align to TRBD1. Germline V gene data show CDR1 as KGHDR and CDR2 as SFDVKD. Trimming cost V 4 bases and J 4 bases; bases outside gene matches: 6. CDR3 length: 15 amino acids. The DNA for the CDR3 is TGTGCCACCAGTGACTCTGGACAGGGGGGGTACGAGCAGTACTTC. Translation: CATSDSGQGGYEQYF.

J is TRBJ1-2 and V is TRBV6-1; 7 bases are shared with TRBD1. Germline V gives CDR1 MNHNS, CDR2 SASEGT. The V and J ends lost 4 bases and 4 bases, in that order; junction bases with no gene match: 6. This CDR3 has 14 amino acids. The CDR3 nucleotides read TGTGCCAGCAGTGTAGACAGGGTCTTCTATGGCTACACCTTC. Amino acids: CASSVDRVFYGYTF.

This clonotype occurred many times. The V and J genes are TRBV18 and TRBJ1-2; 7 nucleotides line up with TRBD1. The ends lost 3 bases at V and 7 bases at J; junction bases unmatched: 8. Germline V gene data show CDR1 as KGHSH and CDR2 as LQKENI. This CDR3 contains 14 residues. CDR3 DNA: TGTGCCAGCTCACCGTACAGGGGAGGCGGTGGCTACACCTTC. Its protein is CASSPYRGGGGYTF. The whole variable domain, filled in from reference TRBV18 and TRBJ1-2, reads NAGVMQNPRHLVRRRGQEARLRCSPMKGHSHVYWYRQLPEEGLKFMVYLQKENIIDESGMPKERFSAEFPKEGPSILRIQQVVRGDSAAYFCASSPYRGGGGYTFGSGTRLTVV.

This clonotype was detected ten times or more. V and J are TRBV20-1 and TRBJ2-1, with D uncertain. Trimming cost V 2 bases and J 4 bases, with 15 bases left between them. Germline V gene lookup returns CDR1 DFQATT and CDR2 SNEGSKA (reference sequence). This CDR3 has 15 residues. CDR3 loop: CSARRWRSGYNEQFF. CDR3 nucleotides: TGCAGTGCTAGACGGTGGAGAAGTGGGTACAATGAGCAGTTCTTC.

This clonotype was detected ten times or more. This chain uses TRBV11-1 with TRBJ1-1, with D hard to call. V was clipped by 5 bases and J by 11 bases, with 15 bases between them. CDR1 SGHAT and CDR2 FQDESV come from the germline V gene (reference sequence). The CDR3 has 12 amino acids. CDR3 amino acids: CASSPRQSWAFF. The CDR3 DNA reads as TGTGCCAGCAGCCCCCGCCAGTCATGGGCTTTCTTT.

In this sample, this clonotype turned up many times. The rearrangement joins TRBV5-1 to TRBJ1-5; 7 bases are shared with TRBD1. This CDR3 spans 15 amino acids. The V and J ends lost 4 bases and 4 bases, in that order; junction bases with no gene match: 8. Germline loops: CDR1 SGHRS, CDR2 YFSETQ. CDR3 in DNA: TGCGCCAGCAGCCGATCCGGGACAGCTAATCAGCCCCAGCATTTT. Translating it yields CASSRSGTANQPQHF. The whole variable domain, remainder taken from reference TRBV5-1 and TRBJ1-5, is KAGVTQTPRYLIKTRGQQVTLSCSPISGHRSVSWYQQTPGQGLQFLFEYFSETQRNKGNFPGRFSGRQFSNSRSEMNVSTLELGDSALYLCASSRSGTANQPQHFGDGTRLSIL.

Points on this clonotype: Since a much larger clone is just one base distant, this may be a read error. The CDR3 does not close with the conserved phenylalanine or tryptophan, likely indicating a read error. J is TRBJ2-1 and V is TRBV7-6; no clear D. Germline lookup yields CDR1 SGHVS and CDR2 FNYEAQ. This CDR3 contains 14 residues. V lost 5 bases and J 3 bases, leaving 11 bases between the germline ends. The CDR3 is CASSPPKIYNEQFI. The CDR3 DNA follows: TGTGCCAGCAGCCCCCCAAAGATCTACAATGAGCAGTTCATC.

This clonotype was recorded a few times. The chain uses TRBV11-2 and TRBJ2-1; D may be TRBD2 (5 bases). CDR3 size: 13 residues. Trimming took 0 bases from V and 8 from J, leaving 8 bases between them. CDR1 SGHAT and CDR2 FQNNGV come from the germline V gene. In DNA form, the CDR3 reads TGTGCCAGCAGCTTAGAGCTTAGCGATGAGCAGTTCTTC. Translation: CASSLELSDEQFF.

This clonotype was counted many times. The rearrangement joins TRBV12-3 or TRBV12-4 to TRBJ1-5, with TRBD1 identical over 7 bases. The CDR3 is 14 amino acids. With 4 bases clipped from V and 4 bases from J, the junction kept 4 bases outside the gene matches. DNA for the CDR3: TGTGCCAGCAGTTCGGACAGGAGGAATCAGCCCCAGCATTTT. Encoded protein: CASSSDRRNQPQHF.

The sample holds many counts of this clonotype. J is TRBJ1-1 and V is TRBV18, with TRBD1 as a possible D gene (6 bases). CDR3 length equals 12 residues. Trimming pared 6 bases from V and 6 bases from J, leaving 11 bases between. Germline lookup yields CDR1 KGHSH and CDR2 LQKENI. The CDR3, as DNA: TGTGCCAGCTCCAAACAGGGAGCTGAAGCTTTCTTT. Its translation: CASSKQGAEAFF.

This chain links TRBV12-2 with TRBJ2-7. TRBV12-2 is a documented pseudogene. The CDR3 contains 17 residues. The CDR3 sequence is CASRLPKLDHGSYEQYF. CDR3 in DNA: TGTGCAAGTCGCCTTCCCAAATTGGACCATGGGTCCTACGAGCAGTACTTC.

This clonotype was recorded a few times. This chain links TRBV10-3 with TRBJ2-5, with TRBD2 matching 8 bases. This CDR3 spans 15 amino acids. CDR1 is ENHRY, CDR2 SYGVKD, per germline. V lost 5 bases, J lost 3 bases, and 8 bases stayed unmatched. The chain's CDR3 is CAISPSPGGEETQYF. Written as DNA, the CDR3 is TGTGCCATCAGTCCCTCTCCGGGAGGGGAAGAGACCCAGTACTTC.

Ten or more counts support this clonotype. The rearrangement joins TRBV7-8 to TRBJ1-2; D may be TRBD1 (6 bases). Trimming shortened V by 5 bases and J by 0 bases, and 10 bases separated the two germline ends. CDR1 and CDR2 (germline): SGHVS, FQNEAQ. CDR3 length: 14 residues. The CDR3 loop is CASSAGDPNYGYTF. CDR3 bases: TGTGCCAGCAGCGCAGGGGACCCTAACTATGGCTACACCTTC.

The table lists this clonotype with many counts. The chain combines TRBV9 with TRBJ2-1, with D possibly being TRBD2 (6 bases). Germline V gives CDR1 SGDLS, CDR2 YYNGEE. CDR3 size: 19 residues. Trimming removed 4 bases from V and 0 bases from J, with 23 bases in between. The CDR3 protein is CASSSEGLGRSSSYNEQFF. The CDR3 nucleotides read TGTGCCAGCAGCTCCGAGGGGCTAGGGAGGTCGAGCTCCTACAATGAGCAGTTCTTC.

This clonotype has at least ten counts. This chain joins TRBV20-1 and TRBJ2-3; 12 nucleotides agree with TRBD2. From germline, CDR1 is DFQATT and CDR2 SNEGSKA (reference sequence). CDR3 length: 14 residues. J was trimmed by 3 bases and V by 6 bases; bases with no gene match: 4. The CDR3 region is CSARLAGVTDTQYF. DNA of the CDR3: TGCAGTGCGAGACTAGCGGGGGTGACAGATACGCAGTATTTT.

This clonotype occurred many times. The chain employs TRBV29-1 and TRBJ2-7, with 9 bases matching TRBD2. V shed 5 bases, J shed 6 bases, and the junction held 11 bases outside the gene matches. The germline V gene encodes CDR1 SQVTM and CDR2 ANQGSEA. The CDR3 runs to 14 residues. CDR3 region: CSVLLAGIKGEQYF. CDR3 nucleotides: TGCAGCGTTCTGCTAGCGGGAATAAAGGGCGAGCAGTACTTC.

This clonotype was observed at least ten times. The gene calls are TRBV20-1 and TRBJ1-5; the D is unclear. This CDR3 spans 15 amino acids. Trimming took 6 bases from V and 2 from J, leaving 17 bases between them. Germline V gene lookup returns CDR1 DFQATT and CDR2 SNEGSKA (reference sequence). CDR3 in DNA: TGCAGTGCCCATTCTACCGGGTACGGCAATCAGCCCCAGCATTTT. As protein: CSAHSTGYGNQPQHF.

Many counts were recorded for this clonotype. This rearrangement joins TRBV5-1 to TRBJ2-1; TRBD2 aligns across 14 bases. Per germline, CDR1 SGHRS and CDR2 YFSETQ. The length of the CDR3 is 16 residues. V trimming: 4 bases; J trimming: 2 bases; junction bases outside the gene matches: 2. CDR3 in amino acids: CASSEGLAGAYNEQFF. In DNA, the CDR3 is TGCGCCAGCAGCGAGGGACTAGCGGGAGCCTACAATGAGCAGTTCTTC.

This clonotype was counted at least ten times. The CDR3 region is CASIKSGLSYEQYF. CDR3 DNA: TGTGCCAGCATAAAATCAGGACTATCCTACGAGCAGTACTTC. The rearrangement joins TRBV28 to TRBJ2-7; maybe TRBD2 (6 bases). V lost 7 bases to trimming and J lost 1 base, with 14 bases between them. Germline V gene data show CDR1 as MDHEN and CDR2 as SYDVKM. The CDR3 extends over 14 amino acids.

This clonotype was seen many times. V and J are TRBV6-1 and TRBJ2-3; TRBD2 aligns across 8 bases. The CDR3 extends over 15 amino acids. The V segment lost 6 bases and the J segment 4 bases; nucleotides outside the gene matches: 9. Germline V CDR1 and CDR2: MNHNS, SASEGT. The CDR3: CASSRRLASPDTQYF. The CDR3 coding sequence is TGTGCCAGCAGCCGGAGACTAGCGTCCCCAGATACGCAGTATTTT.

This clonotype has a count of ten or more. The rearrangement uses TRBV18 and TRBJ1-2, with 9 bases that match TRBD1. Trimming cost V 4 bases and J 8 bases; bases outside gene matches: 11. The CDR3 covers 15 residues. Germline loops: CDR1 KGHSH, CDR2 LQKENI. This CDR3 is CASSLKPGQGSGYTF. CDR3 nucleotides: TGTGCCAGCTCACTCAAACCAGGACAGGGGTCCGGCTACACCTTC.

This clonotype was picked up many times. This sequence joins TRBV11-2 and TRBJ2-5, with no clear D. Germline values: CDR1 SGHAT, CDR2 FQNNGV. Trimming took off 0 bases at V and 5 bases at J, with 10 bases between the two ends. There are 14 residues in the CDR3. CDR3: CASSLEGWKETQYF. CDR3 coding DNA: TGTGCCAGCAGCTTAGAAGGCTGGAAGGAGACCCAGTACTTC. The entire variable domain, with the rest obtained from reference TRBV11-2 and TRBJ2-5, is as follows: EAGVAQSPRYKIIEKRQSVAFWCNPISGHATLYWYQQILGQGPKLLIQFQNNGVVDDSQLPKDRFSAERLKGVDSTLKIQPAKLEDSAVYLCASSLEGWKETQYFGPGTRLLVL.

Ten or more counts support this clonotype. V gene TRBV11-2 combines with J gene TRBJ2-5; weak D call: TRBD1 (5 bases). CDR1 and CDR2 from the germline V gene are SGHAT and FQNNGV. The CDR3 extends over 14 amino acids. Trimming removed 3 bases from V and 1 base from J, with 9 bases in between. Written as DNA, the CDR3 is TGTGCCAGCAGCTTGCGCAGGGCCCAAGAGACCCAGTACTTC. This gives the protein CASSLRRAQETQYF. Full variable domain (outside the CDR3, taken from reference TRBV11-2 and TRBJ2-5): EAGVAQSPRYKIIEKRQSVAFWCNPISGHATLYWYQQILGQGPKLLIQFQNNGVVDDSQLPKDRFSAERLKGVDSTLKIQPAKLEDSAVYLCASSLRRAQETQYFGPGTRLLVL.

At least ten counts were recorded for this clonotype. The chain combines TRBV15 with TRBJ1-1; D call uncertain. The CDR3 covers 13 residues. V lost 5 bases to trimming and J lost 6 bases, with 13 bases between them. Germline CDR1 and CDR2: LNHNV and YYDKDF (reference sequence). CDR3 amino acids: CATSHGSLAEAFF. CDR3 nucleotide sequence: TGTGCCACCAGCCATGGGTCTTTGGCTGAAGCTTTCTTT.

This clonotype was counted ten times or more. The CDR3 sequence: CASTLGGPEAFF. The CDR3 DNA follows: TGCGCCAGCACTCTGGGGGGTCCTGAAGCTTTCTTT. This sequence joins TRBV5-1 and TRBJ1-1, with D perhaps TRBD1 (5 bases). This CDR3 has 12 amino acids. With 6 bases removed from V and 6 bases from J, the gap between germline ends came to 12 bases. Per the germline V gene, CDR1 is SGHRS and CDR2 is YFSETQ.

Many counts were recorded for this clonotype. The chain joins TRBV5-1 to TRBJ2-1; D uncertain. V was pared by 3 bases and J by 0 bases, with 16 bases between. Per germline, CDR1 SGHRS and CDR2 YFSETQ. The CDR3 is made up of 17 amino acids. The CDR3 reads CASSYSPPSVSYNEQFF. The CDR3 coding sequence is TGCGCCAGCAGCTACTCCCCCCCATCCGTCTCCTACAATGAGCAGTTCTTC. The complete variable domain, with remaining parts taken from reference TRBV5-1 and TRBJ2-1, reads KAGVTQTPRYLIKTRGQQVTLSCSPISGHRSVSWYQQTPGQGLQFLFEYFSETQRNKGNFPGRFSGRQFSNSRSEMNVSTLELGDSALYLCASSYSPPSVSYNEQFFGPGTRLTVL.

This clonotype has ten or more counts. CDR3 region: CASSNRDSGETQYF. As DNA, the CDR3 is TGTGCCAGCAGTAATAGGGACAGCGGAGAGACCCAGTACTTC. V usage is TRBV7-2 and J usage is TRBJ2-5; 7 nucleotides agree with TRBD1. After removal of 6 bases from V and 4 bases from J, the junction contained 8 bases not matched to a gene. CDR3 length: 14 amino acids. CDR1 SGHTA and CDR2 FQGNSA come from the germline V gene.

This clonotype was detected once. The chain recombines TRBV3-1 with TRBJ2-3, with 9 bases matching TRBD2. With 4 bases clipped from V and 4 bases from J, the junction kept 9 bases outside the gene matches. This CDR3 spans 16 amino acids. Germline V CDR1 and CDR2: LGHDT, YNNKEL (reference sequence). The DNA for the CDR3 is TGTGCCAGCAGCCGCCGGGGACTAGCCCGTCCAGATACGCAGTATTTT. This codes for CASSRRGLARPDTQYF.

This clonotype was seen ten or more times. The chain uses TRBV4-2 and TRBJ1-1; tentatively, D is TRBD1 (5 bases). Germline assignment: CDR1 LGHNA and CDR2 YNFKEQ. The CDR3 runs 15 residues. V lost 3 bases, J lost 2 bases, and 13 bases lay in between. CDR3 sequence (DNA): TGTGCCAGCAGCCATGACAGCTTAATTAACACTGAAGCTTTCTTT. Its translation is CASSHDSLINTEAFF.